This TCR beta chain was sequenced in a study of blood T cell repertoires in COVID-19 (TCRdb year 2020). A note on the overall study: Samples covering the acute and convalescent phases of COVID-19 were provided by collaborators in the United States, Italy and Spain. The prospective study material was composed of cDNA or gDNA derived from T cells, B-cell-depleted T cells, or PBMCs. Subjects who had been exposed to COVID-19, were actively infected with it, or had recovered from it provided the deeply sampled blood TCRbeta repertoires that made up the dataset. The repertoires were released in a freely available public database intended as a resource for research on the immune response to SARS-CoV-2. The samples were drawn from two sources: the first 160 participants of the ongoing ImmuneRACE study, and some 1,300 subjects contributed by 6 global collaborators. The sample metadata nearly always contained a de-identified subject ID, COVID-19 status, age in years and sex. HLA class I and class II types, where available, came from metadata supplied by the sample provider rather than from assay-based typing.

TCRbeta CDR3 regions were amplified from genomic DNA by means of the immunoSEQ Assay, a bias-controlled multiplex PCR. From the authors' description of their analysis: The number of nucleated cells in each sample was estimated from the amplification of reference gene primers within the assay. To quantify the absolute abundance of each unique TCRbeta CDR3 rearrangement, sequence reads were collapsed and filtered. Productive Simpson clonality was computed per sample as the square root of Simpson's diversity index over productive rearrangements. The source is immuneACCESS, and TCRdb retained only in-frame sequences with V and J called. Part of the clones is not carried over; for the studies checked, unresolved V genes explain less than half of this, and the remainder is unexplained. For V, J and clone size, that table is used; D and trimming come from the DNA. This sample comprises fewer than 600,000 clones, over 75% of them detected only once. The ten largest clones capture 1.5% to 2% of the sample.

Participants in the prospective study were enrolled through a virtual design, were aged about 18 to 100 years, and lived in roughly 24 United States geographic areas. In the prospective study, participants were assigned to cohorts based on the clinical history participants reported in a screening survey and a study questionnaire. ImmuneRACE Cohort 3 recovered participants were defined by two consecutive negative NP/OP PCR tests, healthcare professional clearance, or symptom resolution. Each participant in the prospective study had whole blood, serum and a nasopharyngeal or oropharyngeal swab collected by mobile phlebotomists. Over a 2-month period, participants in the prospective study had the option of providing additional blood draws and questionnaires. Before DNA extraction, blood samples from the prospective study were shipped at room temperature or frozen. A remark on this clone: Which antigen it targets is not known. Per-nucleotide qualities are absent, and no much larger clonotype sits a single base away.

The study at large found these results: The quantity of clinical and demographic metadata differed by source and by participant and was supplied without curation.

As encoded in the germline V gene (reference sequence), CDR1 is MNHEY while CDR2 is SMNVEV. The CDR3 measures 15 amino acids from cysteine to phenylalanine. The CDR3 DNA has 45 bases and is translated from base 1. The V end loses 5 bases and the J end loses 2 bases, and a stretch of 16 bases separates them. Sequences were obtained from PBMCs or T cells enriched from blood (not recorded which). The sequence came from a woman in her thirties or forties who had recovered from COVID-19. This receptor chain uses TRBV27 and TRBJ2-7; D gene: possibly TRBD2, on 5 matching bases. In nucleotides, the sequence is TGTGCCAGCAGTGCAGAAGCGGCCAGGACCTACGAGCAGTACTTC. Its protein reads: CASSAEAARTYEQYF.